Sequencing of this T cell receptor (beta chain) was carried out in a study of cytomegalovirus exposure and HLA in healthy donors. Study conclusions and caveats: A missense variant in DCLRE1C was later tied to TCR beta V- and J-gene trimming. Rare TCR sequences dominated, though some public TCRs recurred in many donors.

J was trimmed by 13 bases and V by 3 bases; bases with no gene match: 28. CDR1 is SGHRS, CDR2 YFSETQ, per germline. The CDR3 covers 19 residues. Of note for this clone: Its antigen is unidentified.

Primers for the PCR totalled 60 Vbeta and 13 Jbeta. Libraries were prepared by immunoSEQ multiplex PCR; TCRdb keeps only in-frame clonotypes and omits some of them. The sample's table shows 200,000 to 250,000 clones. The TCR comes from a woman aged 30 to 39 in good health and CMV-seropositive. The chain couples TRBV5-1 to TRBJ2-7, with 10 bases that match TRBD1. Specimen: PBMCs. The CDR3 loop is CASSWETGGRPATSRASYF. The DNA for the CDR3 is TGCGCCAGCAGCTGGGAGACAGGGGGCCGCCCTGCTACGAGCAGGGCCTCCTACTTC.